These 2 T cell receptor beta chains share one sample of origin, sequenced in a study of OX40 agonist ivuxolimab in advanced cancers. Using immunoSEQ multiplex PCR, the repertoire was profiled, and TCRdb retains in-frame clones only, with some absent. Among around 56,000 clones listed, about 89% were seen once. Sequencing was performed on CD4+ or CD8+ T cells sorted from blood, taken in a trial of the OX40 agonist ivuxolimab. Every receptor here comes from an adult with an advanced solid tumor such as melanoma, head and neck, liver or kidney cancer.

This clone was observed a handful of times. The chain links TRBV7-2 to TRBJ2-5; 8 positions match TRBD1. Per the germline V gene, CDR1 is SGHTA and CDR2 is FQGNSA. This CDR3 comprises 16 residues. V trimming: 0 bases; J trimming: 5 bases; junction bases outside the gene matches: 8. CDR3 nucleotides: TGTGCCAGCAGCTTAGCCGGGGCAGGGGGCGGGGAGACCCAGTACTTC. As protein: CASSLAGAGGGETQYF.

As regards this clone: This CDR3 is also generated by other DNA sequences in the sample. The chain joins TRBV18 to TRBJ2-5, with D unresolved. The CDR3 runs 12 residues. Germline-derived CDR1 and CDR2 are KGHSH and LQKENI. Trimming removed 2 bases at V and 2 bases at J, with 3 bases between. The CDR3 reads CASSPSQETQYF. DNA of the CDR3: TGTGCCAGCTCACCATCGCAAGAGACCCAGTACTTC.